The present T cell receptor (beta chain) was sequenced within a study of cytotoxic CD8 clonotypes in ibrutinib-treated CLL. As concerns this clone: Its antigen remains unidentified.

Study conclusions and caveats: Measured clonality at baseline was greater than in age-matched healthy donors and tracked with circulating CD8+ T-cell counts.

Libraries were prepared by immunoSEQ multiplex PCR; TCRdb keeps only in-frame clonotypes and omits some of them. The table shows about 140,000 clones, with 91% occurring only once. The V end lost 10 bases, the J end lost 2 bases, and 9 bases lay between the germline ends. Looked up from germline, CDR1 is MNHNY and CDR2 is SVGAGI (reference sequence). The CDR3 has 12 amino acids. PBMCs that had been cryopreserved were the source of approximately 1.8 micrograms of genomic DNA for TCR beta libraries. Sequenced material: PBMCs, taken after 12 months of ibrutinib treatment. The source is a human donor with chronic lymphocytic leukemia. The J gene is TRBJ2-1, the V gene TRBV6-6; unclear D gene. The CDR3: CATISTYNEQFF. DNA of the CDR3: TGTGCCACCATCTCCACCTACAATGAGCAGTTCTTC.